A selection of T cell receptor beta chains follows, all from one sample in a study of T cells in Graves' hyperthyroidism and ophthalmopathy. From the multiplex PCR reads, TCRdb called clonotypes with MiXCR, one entry per CDR3 protein. Of 250,000 to 400,000 distinct CDR3 sequences listed, about 13% are singletons. The sequenced material came from blood. These receptors all come from a woman between 40 and 55 years old with Graves' ophthalmopathy. CDR3s include the opening cysteine and the closing phenylalanine or tryptophan. A D gene is named only where the DNA matches it firmly. Rows may omit the clone size; those that give it use once, few, many or a size class.

V gene,J gene,clone size,D gene,CDR3 protein,CDR3 DNA
TRBV6-1,TRBJ1-1,few,-,CASVGVGLMNTEAFF,TGTGCCAGCGTAGGGGTTGGGTTAATGAACACTGAAGCTTTCTTT
TRBV7-9,TRBJ2-5,many,-,CASSSFGETQYF,TGTGCCAGCAGCTCATTCGGAGAGACCCAGTACTTC
TRBV6-1,TRBJ2-1,few,TRBD2,CASSDRGGLREQFF,TGTGCCAGCAGTGATCGCGGGGGGCTTCGGGAGCAGTTCTTC
TRBV15,TRBJ2-1,many,TRBD2,CATSREITSGRNEQFF,TGTGCCACCAGCAGAGAGATAACTAGCGGGAGGAATGAGCAGTTCTTC
TRBV7-9,TRBJ2-5,many,-,CASSLGAGQETQYF,TGTGCCAGCAGCTTAGGGGCGGGACAAGAGACCCAGTACTTC
TRBV27,TRBJ2-2,many,TRBD2,CASSPRQAGHTGELFF,TGTGCCAGCAGTCCCCGTCAAGCGGGGCACACCGGGGAGCTGTTTTTT
TRBV7-9,TRBJ2-1,-,TRBD2,CASIFGAGGPLNEQFF,TGTGCCAGCATATTCGGCGCGGGAGGGCCTCTGAATGAGCAGTTCTTC
TRBV15,TRBJ2-3,-,-,CATSRDYPGPSTDTQYF,TGTGCCACCAGCAGAGATTATCCCGGGCCCAGCACAGATACGCAGTATTTT
TRBV30,TRBJ1-1,many,TRBD1,CAWGDRDTEAFF,TGTGCCTGGGGAGACAGGGACACTGAAGCTTTCTTT
TRBV6-1,TRBJ1-6,many,TRBD1,CASRGTGIASNSPLHF,TGTGCCAGCAGAGGGACAGGGATAGCGAGTAATTCACCCCTCCACTTT
TRBV18,TRBJ1-5,few,-,CASSPGGGRPRSQHF,TGTGCCAGCTCACCAGGAGGCGGCAGGCCGCGGTCCCAGCATTTT
TRBV6-1,TRBJ2-2,many,-,CASSWAGGTGELFF,TGTGCCAGCAGTTGGGCAGGGGGGACCGGGGAGCTGTTTTTT
TRBV14,TRBJ2-7,few,-,CASSHDRGRFDEQYF,TGTGCCAGCAGCCATGATCGGGGGAGATTTGACGAGCAGTACTTC
TRBV5-6,TRBJ2-1,many,TRBD1,CASTERDRPYNEQFF,TGTGCCAGCACCGAACGGGACAGACCTTACAATGAGCAGTTCTTC
TRBV20-1,TRBJ2-1,-,TRBD2,CSARIYTSGYNEQFF,TGCAGTGCTAGAATTTATACTAGCGGCTACAATGAGCAGTTCTTC
TRBV28,TRBJ1-5,many,-,CASRGGNQPQHF,TGTGCCAGCCGAGGGGGCAATCAGCCCCAGCATTTT
TRBV7-6,TRBJ2-5,-,TRBD1,CASSLGDRAKVYF,TGTGCCAGCAGCTTGGGGGACAGGGCCAAGGTGTACTTC
TRBV29-1,TRBJ2-1,many,TRBD2,CSVAGGLAGAHEQFF,TGCAGCGTCGCGGGGGGACTAGCGGGAGCACATGAGCAGTTCTTC
TRBV27,TRBJ1-2,many,-,CASSLSGGSYTF,TGTGCCAGCAGTTTATCGGGGGGGAGCTACACCTTC
TRBV20-1,TRBJ2-2,once,TRBD1,CSARATGANTGELFF,TGCAGTGCTAGAGCGACAGGGGCGAACACCGGGGAGCTGTTTTTT
TRBV29-1,TRBJ2-7,many,-,CSVVGKSYEQYF,TGCAGCGTTGTTGGCAAGTCCTACGAGCAGTACTTC
TRBV27,TRBJ2-5,many,-,CASSLSVYQETQYF,TGTGCCAGCAGTTTGTCAGTGTACCAAGAGACCCAGTACTTC
TRBV7-9,TRBJ2-3,many,-,CASSFAQTDTQYF,TGTGCCAGCAGCTTTGCTCAAACAGATACGCAGTATTTT
TRBV5-1,TRBJ2-7,once,-,CASSPAQGGEQYF,TGCGCCAGCAGCCCTGCCCAGGGAGGCGAGCAGTACTTC
TRBV6-2/TRBV6-3,TRBJ2-7,many,-,CASSSRLDVALSYEQYF,TGTGCCAGCAGTTCCAGACTGGATGTCGCTCTATCCTACGAGCAGTACTTC
TRBV7-2,TRBJ2-7,few,-,CASSLVFREQYF,TGTGCCAGCAGCTTAGTGTTCCGCGAGCAGTACTTC
TRBV5-1,TRBJ2-3,-,-,CASSINRRDTDTQYF,TGCGCCAGCAGCATTAACCGCCGGGACACAGATACGCAGTATTTT
TRBV14,TRBJ1-1,many,-,CASSRIRGNTEAFF,TGTGCCAGCAGCCGTATACGGGGGAACACTGAAGCTTTCTTT
TRBV14,TRBJ2-1,many,-,CASSRFGVQSYNEQFF,TGTGCCAGCAGCCGATTCGGGGTTCAATCCTACAATGAGCAGTTCTTC
TRBV6-5,TRBJ1-5,many,-,CASSYSQGRSGNQPQHF,TGTGCCAGCAGTTACTCTCAGGGGCGATCGGGCAATCAGCCCCAGCATTTT
TRBV5-8,TRBJ2-5,many,TRBD2,CASSLAGARGETQYF,TGTGCCAGCAGCTTAGCGGGGGCTAGGGGAGAGACCCAGTACTTC
TRBV25-1,TRBJ2-7,many,TRBD1,CASSERGTGVDEQYF,TGTGCCAGCAGTGAAAGGGGGACAGGGGTGGACGAGCAGTACTTC
TRBV6-5,TRBJ2-1,many,TRBD2,CASSYTRTSGLSREQFF,TGTGCCAGCAGTTACACCCGGACTAGCGGATTGTCTAGGGAGCAGTTCTTC
TRBV6-1,TRBJ2-2,few,-,CASRGALYTGELFF,TGTGCCAGCAGAGGGGCACTATACACCGGGGAGCTGTTTTTT
TRBV6-5,TRBJ2-1,-,-,CASSYRDGSNEQFF,TGTGCCAGCAGTTACCGGGACGGATCCAATGAGCAGTTCTTC
TRBV7-9,TRBJ1-4,-,-,CASSPIGEKLFF,TGTGCCAGCAGCCCAATCGGAGAAAAACTGTTTTTT
TRBV2,TRBJ2-2,many,-,CASSEIPSSDSNTGELFF,TGTGCCAGCAGTGAGATTCCGAGTAGCGATTCGAACACCGGGGAGCTGTTTTTT
TRBV3-1,TRBJ2-2,few,-,CASTSQGGPGELFF,TGTGCCAGCACCTCACAGGGCGGGCCCGGGGAGCTGTTTTTT
TRBV10-3,TRBJ2-7,many,TRBD1,CAISEGRGNYEQYF,TGTGCCATCAGTGAGGGCAGGGGGAACTACGAGCAGTACTTC
TRBV10-3,TRBJ1-2,-,-,CAISGASGGYTF,TGTGCCATCAGTGGGGCGAGTGGTGGCTACACCTTC
TRBV28,TRBJ2-2,few,-,CASSPLMDRNTGELFF,TGTGCCAGCAGCCCCCTGATGGACAGGAACACCGGGGAGCTGTTTTTT
TRBV15,TRBJ2-7,many,-,CATSRGWGASYEQYF,TGTGCCACCAGCAGAGGGTGGGGGGCTTCCTACGAGCAGTACTTC
TRBV4-2,TRBJ1-1,few,-,CASSQTELNTEAFF,TGTGCCAGCAGCCAAACGGAGTTGAACACTGAAGCTTTCTTT
TRBV7-8,TRBJ1-4,-,-,CASSLGGRLLRGEKLFF,TGTGCCAGCAGCTTAGGGGGGCGACTCCTGAGGGGGGAAAAACTGTTTTTT
TRBV6-1,TRBJ1-1,many,-,CASRQPNTEAFF,TGTGCCAGCCGACAGCCGAACACTGAAGCTTTCTTT
TRBV12-3/TRBV12-4,TRBJ1-2,many,-,CASSFGENYGYTF,TGTGCCAGCAGTTTCGGGGAAAACTATGGCTACACCTTC
TRBV20-1,TRBJ1-2,-,TRBD1,CSADRATYGYTF,TGCAGTGCGGACAGGGCCACCTATGGCTACACCTTC